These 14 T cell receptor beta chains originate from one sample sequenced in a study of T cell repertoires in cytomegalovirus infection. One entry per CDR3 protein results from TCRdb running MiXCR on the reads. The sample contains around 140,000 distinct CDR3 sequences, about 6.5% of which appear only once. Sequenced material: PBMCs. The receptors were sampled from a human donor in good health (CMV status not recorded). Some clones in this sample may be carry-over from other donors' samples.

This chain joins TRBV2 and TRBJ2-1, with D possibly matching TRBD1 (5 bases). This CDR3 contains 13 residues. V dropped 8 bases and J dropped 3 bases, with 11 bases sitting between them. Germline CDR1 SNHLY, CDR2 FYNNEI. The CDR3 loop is CASGAYSYNEQFF. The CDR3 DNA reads TGTGCCAGCGGGGCGTACAGCTACAATGAGCAGTTCTTC.

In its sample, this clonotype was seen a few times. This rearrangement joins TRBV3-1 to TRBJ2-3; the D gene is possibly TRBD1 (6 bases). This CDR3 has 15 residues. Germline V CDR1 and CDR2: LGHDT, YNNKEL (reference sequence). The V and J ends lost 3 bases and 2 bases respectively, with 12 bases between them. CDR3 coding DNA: TGTGCCAGCAGCCAGGGGGCGGGCTTCACAGATACGCAGTATTTT. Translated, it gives CASSQGAGFTDTQYF.

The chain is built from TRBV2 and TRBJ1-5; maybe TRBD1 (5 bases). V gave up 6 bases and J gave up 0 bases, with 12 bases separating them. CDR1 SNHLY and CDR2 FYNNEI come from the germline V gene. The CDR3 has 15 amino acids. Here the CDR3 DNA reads TGTGCCAGCAGGAGGACACGTTATAGCAATCAGCCCCAGCATTTT. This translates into CASRRTRYSNQPQHF.

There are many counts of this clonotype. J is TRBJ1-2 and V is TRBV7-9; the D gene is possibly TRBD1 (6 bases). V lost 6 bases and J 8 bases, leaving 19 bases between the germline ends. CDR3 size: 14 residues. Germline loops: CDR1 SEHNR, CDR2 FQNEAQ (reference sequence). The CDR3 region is CASSVTGNIGGYTF. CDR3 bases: TGTGCCAGCAGTGTAACAGGGAATATCGGAGGCTACACCTTC.

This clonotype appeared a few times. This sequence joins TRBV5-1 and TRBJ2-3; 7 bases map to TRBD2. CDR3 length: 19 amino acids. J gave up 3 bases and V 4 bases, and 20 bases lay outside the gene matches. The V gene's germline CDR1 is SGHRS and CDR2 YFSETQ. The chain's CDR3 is CASSPRGAGELPGTDTQYF. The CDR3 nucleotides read TGCGCCAGCAGCCCCAGAGGGGCGGGGGAACTCCCAGGGACAGATACGCAGTATTTT.

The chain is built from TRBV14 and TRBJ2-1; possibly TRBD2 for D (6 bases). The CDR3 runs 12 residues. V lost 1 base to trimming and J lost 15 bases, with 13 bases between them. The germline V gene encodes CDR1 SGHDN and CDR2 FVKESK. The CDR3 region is CASSQVGTLPFF. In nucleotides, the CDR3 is TGTGCCAGCAGCCAAGTAGGGACTTTACCGTTCTTC. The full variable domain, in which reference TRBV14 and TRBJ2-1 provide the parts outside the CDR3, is EAGVTQFPSHSVIEKGQTVTLRCDPISGHDNLYWYRRVMGKEIKFLLHFVKESKQDESGMPNNRFLAERTGGTYSTLKVQPAELEDSGVYFCASSQVGTLPFFGPGTRLTVL.

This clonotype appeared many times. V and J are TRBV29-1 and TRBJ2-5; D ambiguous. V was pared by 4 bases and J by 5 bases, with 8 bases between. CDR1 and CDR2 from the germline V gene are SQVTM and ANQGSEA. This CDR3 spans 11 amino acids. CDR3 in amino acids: CSVGPLETQYF. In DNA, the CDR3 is TGCAGCGTTGGGCCCCTCGAGACCCAGTACTTC. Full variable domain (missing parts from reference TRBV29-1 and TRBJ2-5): SAVISQKPSRDICQRGTSLTIQCQVDSQVTMMFWYRQQPGQSLTLIATANQGSEATYESGFVIDKFPISRPNLTFSTLTVSNMSPEDSSIYLCSVGPLETQYFGPGTRLLVL.

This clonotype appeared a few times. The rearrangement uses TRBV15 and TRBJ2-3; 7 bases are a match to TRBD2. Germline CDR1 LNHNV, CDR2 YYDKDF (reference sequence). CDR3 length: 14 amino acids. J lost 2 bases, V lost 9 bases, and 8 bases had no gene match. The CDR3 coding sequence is TGTGCCACAGAGCGGGGTTCTCTCACAGATACGCAGTATTTT. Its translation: CATERGSLTDTQYF.

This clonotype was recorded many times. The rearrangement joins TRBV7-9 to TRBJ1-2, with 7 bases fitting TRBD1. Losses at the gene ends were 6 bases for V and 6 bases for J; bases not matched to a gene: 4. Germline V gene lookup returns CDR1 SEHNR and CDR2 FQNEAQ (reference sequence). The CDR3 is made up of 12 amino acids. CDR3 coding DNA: TGTGCCAGCAGTTTCGACAGGGATGGCTACACCTTC. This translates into CASSFDRDGYTF.

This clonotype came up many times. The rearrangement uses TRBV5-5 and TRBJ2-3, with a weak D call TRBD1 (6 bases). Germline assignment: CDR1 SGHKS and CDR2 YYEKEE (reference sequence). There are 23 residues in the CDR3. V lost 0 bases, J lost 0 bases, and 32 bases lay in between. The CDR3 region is CASSLDPLRWGTTSGRSTDTQYF. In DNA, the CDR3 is TGTGCCAGCAGCTTGGATCCCCTTAGGTGGGGGACAACCTCCGGCAGGAGCACAGATACGCAGTATTTT. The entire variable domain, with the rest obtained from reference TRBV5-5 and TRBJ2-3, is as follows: DAGVTQSPTHLIKTRGQQVTLRCSPISGHKSVSWYQQVLGQGPQFIFQYYEKEERGRGNFPDRFSARQFPNYSSELNVNALLLGDSALYLCASSLDPLRWGTTSGRSTDTQYFGPGTRLTVL.

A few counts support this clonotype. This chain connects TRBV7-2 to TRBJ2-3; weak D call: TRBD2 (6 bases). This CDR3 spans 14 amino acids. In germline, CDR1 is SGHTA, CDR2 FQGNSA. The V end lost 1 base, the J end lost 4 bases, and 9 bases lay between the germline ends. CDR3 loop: CASSLGRAADTQYF. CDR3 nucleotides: TGTGCCAGCAGCTTAGGGAGGGCTGCAGATACGCAGTATTTT.

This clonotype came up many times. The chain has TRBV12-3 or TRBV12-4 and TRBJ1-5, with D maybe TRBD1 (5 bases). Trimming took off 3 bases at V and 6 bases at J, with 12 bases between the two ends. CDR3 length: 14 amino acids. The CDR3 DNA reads TGTGCCAGCAGTTTTGGGACCTCACGTCAGCCCCAGCATTTT. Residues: CASSFGTSRQPQHF.

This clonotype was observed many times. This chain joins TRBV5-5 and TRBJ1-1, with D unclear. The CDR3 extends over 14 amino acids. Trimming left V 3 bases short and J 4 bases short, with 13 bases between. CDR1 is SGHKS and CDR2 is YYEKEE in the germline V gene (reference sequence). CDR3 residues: CASSSRGEATEAFF. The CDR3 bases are TGTGCCAGCAGCTCCCGGGGTGAGGCCACTGAAGCTTTCTTT.

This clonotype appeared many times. CDR3 amino acids: CASSLGGANSPLHF. The CDR3 coding sequence is TGTGCCAGCAGCTTGGGGGGGGCCAATTCACCCCTCCACTTT. This sequence joins TRBV6-1 and TRBJ1-6, with D possibly TRBD1 on 6 matching bases. The V gene's germline CDR1 is MNHNS and CDR2 SASEGT. The CDR3 loop spans 14 amino acids. Trimming removed 6 bases at V and 7 bases at J, with 13 bases between.